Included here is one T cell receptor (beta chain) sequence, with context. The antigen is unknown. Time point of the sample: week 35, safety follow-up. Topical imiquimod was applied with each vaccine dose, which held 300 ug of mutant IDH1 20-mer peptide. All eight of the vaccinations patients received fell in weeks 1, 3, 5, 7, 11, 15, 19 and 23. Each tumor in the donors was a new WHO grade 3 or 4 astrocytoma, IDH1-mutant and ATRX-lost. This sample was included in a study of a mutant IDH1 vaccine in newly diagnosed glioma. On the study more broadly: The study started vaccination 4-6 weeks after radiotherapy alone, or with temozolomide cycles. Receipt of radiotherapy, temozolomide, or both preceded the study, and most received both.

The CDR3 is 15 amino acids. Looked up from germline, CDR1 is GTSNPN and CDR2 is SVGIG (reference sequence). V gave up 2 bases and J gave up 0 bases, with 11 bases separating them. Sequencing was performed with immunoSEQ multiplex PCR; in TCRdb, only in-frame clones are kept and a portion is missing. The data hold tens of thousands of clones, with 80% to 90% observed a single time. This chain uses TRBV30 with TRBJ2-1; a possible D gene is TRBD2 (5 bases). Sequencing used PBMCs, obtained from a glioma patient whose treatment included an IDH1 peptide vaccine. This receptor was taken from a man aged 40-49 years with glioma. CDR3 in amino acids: CAWSSGLISYNEQFF. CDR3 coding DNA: TGTGCCTGGAGTTCAGGACTCATCTCCTACAATGAGCAGTTCTTC.